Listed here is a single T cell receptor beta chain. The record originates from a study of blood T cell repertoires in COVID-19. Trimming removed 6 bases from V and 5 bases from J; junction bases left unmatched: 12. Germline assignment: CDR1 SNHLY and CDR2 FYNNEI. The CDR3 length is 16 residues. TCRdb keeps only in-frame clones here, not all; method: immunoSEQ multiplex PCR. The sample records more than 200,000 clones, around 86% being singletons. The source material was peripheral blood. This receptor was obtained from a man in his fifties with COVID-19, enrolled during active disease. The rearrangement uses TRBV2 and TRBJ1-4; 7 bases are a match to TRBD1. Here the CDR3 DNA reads TGTGCCAGCAGGCTTATGATGACAGGGATAAATGAAAAACTGTTTTTT. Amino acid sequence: CASRLMMTGINEKLFF.